This T cell receptor (beta chain) was captured in a study of CD8+CD57+ T cells in acquired aplastic anemia (dated by TCRdb to about 2018). Concerning the study at large: On average, sorted CD4+ and CD8+ cells yielded 3.2 ug of extracted DNA, with a range of about 0.17 to 27.4 ug. What the authors observed across the whole study: Around 31 CD8+ CDR3 sequences were shared between patients and controls but appeared highly expressed in patients and within their immunodominant clones. Between patients and healthy controls, no significant difference in CD8+ Simpson's diversity was found (P=0.060).

TCR beta VDJ combination and CDR3 sequence profiling used genomic DNA as the template. An Illumina HiSeq 2000 was the platform used for TCR repertoire sequencing. Regarding the original processing steps: Repertoires were assessed using TRBV/TRBJ rearrangement plots, CDR3 size and DJ length profiles, and Simpson's diversity index. The most abundant DNA sequence in the deep sequencing data was taken as the immunodominant clone. CDR3 amino acid sequences were checked for sharing between subjects and were compared against published repertoires and the VDJdb database. TCRdb reanalyzed the raw reads on its own, using fastp at Q25 for trimming and MiXCR for clone calling, and kept in-frame beta chains. CDR3 protein sequences are deduplicated, and each keeps its most common genes and DNA. The V and J calls were determined by TCRdb, not by the authors. This sample gives approximately 190,000 distinct CDR3 sequences in total; under 70% of them show up just once. Roughly 50% of the sample is held by the ten biggest clonotypes.

TCR repertoires of sorted CD4+ and CD8+ blood T cells from severe aplastic anemia patients and healthy subjects were deep-sequenced in the study. Ficoll-Paque density gradient centrifugation was used to isolate peripheral blood mononuclear cells. Before DNA extraction, CD4+ and CD8+ T cells were sorted with FACS or magnetic beads. The sample holds many counts of this clonotype. Its specific antigen is unknown. It has no much larger one-base neighbor in the sample; base qualities were not kept. Looking up the germline V gene (reference sequence) yields CDR1 LNHDA and CDR2 SQIVND. The junction shows trimming of 3 bases on V and 4 bases on J, plus 13 bases between the germline ends. From its cysteine to its phenylalanine, the CDR3 spans 14 amino acids. The DNA shown is the 42-base CDR3, in frame from base 1.

This TCR was sampled from a human donor with severe aplastic anemia or a healthy control (not recorded which). The chain uses TRBV19 and TRBJ2-7; TRBD1 might be the D gene, on 6 matching bases. Sequencing was done on a sample of sorted CD4+, CD8+, or CD8+CD57+ T cells (not recorded which) from PBMCs. This receptor carries the CDR3 CASSISLQGYEQYF. The DNA reads TGTGCCAGTAGTATCTCCCTACAGGGTTACGAGCAGTACTTC. The reference TRBV19 and TRBJ2-7 proteins fill in what lies around the CDR3, so the full variable domain reads DGGITQSPKYLFRKEGQNVTLSCEQNLNHDAMYWYRQDPGQGLRLIYYSQIVNDFQKGDIAEGYSVSREKKESFPLTVTSAQKNPTAFYLCASSISLQGYEQYFGPGTRLTVT.